These 17 T cell receptor beta chains came from one sample sequenced in a study of blood T cell repertoires in COVID-19. The assay was immunoSEQ multiplex PCR, and TCRdb's table has in-frame clones only and misses some. This sample yields 90,000 to 100,000 clones, of which around 85% are seen a single time; 38% belongs to the top ten. Source material: peripheral blood. The receptors were sampled from an elderly man with acute or convalescent COVID-19.

The chain uses TRBV19 and TRBJ2-1; 15 bases map to TRBD2. Unmatched junction bases numbered 6, after V lost 6 bases and J lost 6 bases. The germline V gene has CDR1 LNHDA and CDR2 SQIVND (reference sequence). The CDR3 extends over 16 amino acids. CDR3 sequence: CASRGTSGRISNEQFF. CDR3 DNA: TGTGCCAGTAGGGGGACTAGCGGGAGGATCTCCAATGAGCAGTTCTTC. Combining the CDR3 with reference TRBV19 and TRBJ2-1 gives the whole variable domain DGGITQSPKYLFRKEGQNVTLSCEQNLNHDAMYWYRQDPGQGLRLIYYSQIVNDFQKGDIAEGYSVSREKKESFPLTVTSAQKNPTAFYLCASRGTSGRISNEQFFGPGTRLTVL.

The rearrangement joins TRBV7-3 to TRBJ2-1; 7 nucleotides match TRBD1. From germline, CDR1 is SGHTA and CDR2 FQGTGA. V lost 0 bases and J lost 5; bases outside the gene matches: 4. The CDR3 spans 15 residues. The chain's CDR3 is CASSLTQGQDNEQFF. CDR3 DNA: TGTGCCAGCAGCTTAACGCAAGGACAGGACAATGAGCAGTTCTTC.

Only one count was recorded for this clone. The rearrangement links TRBV11-2 to TRBJ2-5, with 9 positions matching TRBD1. V lost 4 bases, J lost 1 base, and 7 bases stayed unmatched. CDR1 and CDR2 (germline): SGHAT, FQNNGV. The CDR3 consists of 16 residues. The DNA of the CDR3 is TGTGCCAGCAGCTATTCCGGGACAGGGACCCAAGAGACCCAGTACTTC. This sequence encodes CASSYSGTGTQETQYF.

The chain couples TRBV6-2 or TRBV6-3 to TRBJ2-3; TRBD2 matches 7 bases. CDR1 MNHEY and CDR2 SVGEGT come from the germline V gene. Unmatched junction bases numbered 5, after V lost 2 bases and J lost 0 bases. The CDR3 has 16 amino acids. CDR3 protein: CASSYPSGSSTDTQYF. The CDR3 DNA reads as TGTGCCAGCAGTTACCCTAGCGGTTCTAGCACAGATACGCAGTATTTT.

The V gene is TRBV5-1, the J gene TRBJ1-6, with D uncertain. Trimming removed 0 bases at V and 10 bases at J, with 20 bases between. CDR3 size: 17 residues. Germline CDR1 and CDR2: SGHRS and YFSETQ. The CDR3 sequence: CASSLETNIASESPLHF. DNA for the CDR3: TGCGCCAGCAGCTTGGAAACGAATATTGCGTCCGAATCACCCCTCCACTTT.

V gene TRBV5-4 combines with J gene TRBJ1-6; 9 bases align to TRBD1. J lost 7 bases, V lost 3 bases, and 5 bases had no gene match. The CDR3 covers 15 residues. Germline lookup yields CDR1 SGHNT and CDR2 YYREEE (reference sequence). For the CDR3, the DNA is TGTGCCAGCAGCTCCGGGACAGGGACGAATTCACCCCTCCACTTT. Protein product: CASSSGTGTNSPLHF.

The chain links TRBV27 to TRBJ2-7, with no clear D. Trimming pared 3 bases from V and 7 bases from J, leaving 16 bases between. The V gene's germline CDR1 is MNHEY and CDR2 SMNVEV (reference sequence). The CDR3 extends over 14 amino acids. The CDR3 reads CASSFTSFPREQYF. CDR3 DNA sequence: TGTGCCAGCAGTTTCACTTCTTTCCCGAGGGAGCAGTACTTC.

This sequence joins TRBV7-9 and TRBJ2-3; D possibly corresponds to TRBD1 (6 bases). Germline V gene lookup returns CDR1 SEHNR and CDR2 FQNEAQ (reference sequence). V gave up 5 bases and J gave up 1 base, with 10 bases separating them. The CDR3 is 14 amino acids. The CDR3 coding sequence is TGTGCCAGCAGCCTGGGGGCCGGCACAGATACGCAGTATTTT. Residues: CASSLGAGTDTQYF.

The chain combines TRBV4-1 with TRBJ2-1; weak D call: TRBD2 (6 bases). The CDR3 is made up of 15 amino acids. Trimming took 4 bases from V and 1 from J, leaving 11 bases between them. Germline V CDR1 and CDR2: MGHRA, YSYEKL. The CDR3 spells CASSLQEGSYNEQFF. CDR3 DNA: TGCGCCAGCAGCCTTCAGGAGGGGTCCTACAATGAGCAGTTCTTC.

V gene TRBV30 combines with J gene TRBJ2-7; TRBD2 aligns across 11 bases. Trimming removed 3 bases from V and 2 bases from J; junction bases left unmatched: 6. This CDR3 has 15 residues. Germline V lookup: CDR1 GTSNPN, CDR2 SVGIG (reference sequence). Written as DNA, the CDR3 is TGTGCCTGGAGCGCGGGACTAGCGGTTACCTACGAGCAGTACTTC. It is translated as CAWSAGLAVTYEQYF.

The chain is built from TRBV15 and TRBJ1-5; possible D gene TRBD1, 5 bases. The germline V gene has CDR1 LNHNV and CDR2 YYDKDF (reference sequence). The CDR3 consists of 16 residues. The germline V and J ends were trimmed by 1 base and 3 bases, with 13 bases remaining between them. DNA of the CDR3: TGTGCCACCAGCAGAGCTAGGGGCGAGACCAATCAGCCCCAGCATTTT. Protein sequence: CATSRARGETNQPQHF. The full variable domain, its missing parts supplied by reference TRBV15 and TRBJ1-5, is DAMVIQNPRYQVTQFGKPVTLSCSQTLNHNVMYWYQQKSSQAPKLLFHYYDKDFNNEADTPDNFQSRRPNTSFCFLDIRSPGLGDTAMYLCATSRARGETNQPQHFGDGTRLSIL.

The rearrangement links TRBV2 to TRBJ2-3; D remains ambiguous. Germline CDR1 reads SNHLY; CDR2 reads FYNNEI. V lost 4 bases to trimming and J lost 0 bases, with 11 bases between them. The CDR3 has 15 residues. In nucleotides, the CDR3 is TGTGCCAGCAGTGCGCGTAGAGGTAGCACAGATACGCAGTATTTT. This codes for CASSARRGSTDTQYF.

This clone appeared many times. The chain uses TRBV24-1 and TRBJ2-1; TRBD2 agrees at 11 bases. Germline lookup yields CDR1 KGHDR and CDR2 SFDVKD. CDR3 size: 16 residues. The V and J ends lost 9 bases and 0 bases, in that order; junction bases with no gene match: 6. The CDR3 DNA sequence: TGTGCCACCCAGGGGACTAGCGGATTCTCCTACAATGAGCAGTTCTTC. Translating gives CATQGTSGFSYNEQFF.

This chain connects TRBV27 to TRBJ1-5; 7 bases line up with TRBD1. This CDR3 region has 14 residues. Per the germline V gene, CDR1 is MNHEY and CDR2 is SMNVEV (reference sequence). V trimming: 3 bases; J trimming: 6 bases; junction bases outside the gene matches: 5. The CDR3 loop reads CASSFTGEAQPQHF. CDR3 sequence (DNA): TGTGCCAGCAGTTTTACAGGGGAGGCTCAGCCCCAGCATTTT.

This clone was recorded once. V usage is TRBV19 and J usage is TRBJ2-2; D remains unclear. V was clipped by 5 bases and J by 2 bases, with 6 bases between them. The CDR3 consists of 13 residues. From germline, CDR1 is LNHDA and CDR2 SQIVND (reference sequence). CDR3 in DNA: TGTGCCAGTAGTTCCCCTAACACCGGGGAGCTGTTTTTT. Protein product: CASSSPNTGELFF.

V gene TRBV6-1 combines with J gene TRBJ1-2, with TRBD1 matching 9 bases. The CDR3 has 13 residues. V dropped 3 bases and J dropped 4; count of bases not matched to a gene: 0. Germline V gene data show CDR1 as MNHNS and CDR2 as SASEGT. The CDR3 region has the DNA TGTGCCAGCAGTGAGACAGGGGGCTATGGCTACACCTTC. It is translated as CASSETGGYGYTF.

The chain combines TRBV6-5 with TRBJ1-6; D possibly corresponds to TRBD1 (5 bases). Trimming left V 8 bases short and J 14 bases short, with 13 bases between. The CDR3 is 11 amino acids. The germline V gene encodes CDR1 MNHEY and CDR2 SVGAGI. Written as DNA, the CDR3 is TGTGCCAGCGGGGGGGTTGGAGCCCTCCACTTT. It translates to CASGGVGALHF.